A single sample is the source of the 10 T cell receptor beta chains below, sequenced in a study of shared clonotypes between healthy human individuals. Some clones are missing from TCRdb's copy, which holds only in-frame ones; the method was immunoSEQ multiplex PCR. The repertoire holds approximately 720,000 clones, with 72% as singletons. Sequenced: memory CD4+ T cells sorted from blood. Subset of the sample: CD45RA-negative fraction. The receptors were gathered from a woman aged 25 to 39 in good health.

Of note for this clone: The identical CDR3 is also encoded by other nucleotide sequences in the sample. This chain uses TRBV29-1 with TRBJ2-1; the D is unclear. This CDR3 contains 14 residues. The germline V and J ends were trimmed by 4 bases and 0 bases, with 10 bases remaining between them. Per the germline V gene, CDR1 is SQVTM and CDR2 is ANQGSEA. In DNA form, the CDR3 reads TGCAGCGTTGTTGGTACGAGCTCCTACAATGAGCAGTTCTTC. Translation: CSVVGTSSYNEQFF.

The rearrangement joins TRBV28 to TRBJ2-3, with D uncertain. The CDR3 totals 12 residues. Per the germline V gene, CDR1 is MDHEN and CDR2 is SYDVKM. V lost 5 bases, J lost 2 bases, and 5 bases lay in between. CDR3 bases: TGTGCCAGCAGTATCCTCACAGATACGCAGTATTTT. It translates to CASSILTDTQYF.

This clone was observed a handful of times. The chain has TRBV30 and TRBJ2-1, with TRBD1 identical over 8 bases. With V trimmed by 7 bases and J by 15 bases, 11 bases remained unmatched. Germline V gene sequence: CDR1 GTSNPN, CDR2 SVGIG (reference sequence). The CDR3 consists of 11 residues. CDR3 DNA: TGTGCCTCCTTCGACAGGGGTTGGTCGTTCTTC. Protein product: CASFDRGWSFF.

This clone was seen at least ten times. The chain combines TRBV27 with TRBJ2-7, with TRBD2 matching 9 bases. The CDR3 runs to 15 residues. The V and J ends lost 5 bases and 3 bases, in that order; junction bases with no gene match: 8. The germline gives CDR1 MNHEY, CDR2 SMNVEV (reference sequence). CDR3 sequence reads: CASSRALAGVYEQYF. The CDR3 DNA follows: TGTGCCAGCAGTCGAGCCTTAGCGGGAGTCTACGAGCAGTACTTC.

V gene TRBV19 combines with J gene TRBJ1-2; 8 nucleotides match TRBD1. This CDR3 comprises 15 residues. Looked up from germline, CDR1 is LNHDA and CDR2 is SQIVND (reference sequence). V dropped 5 bases and J dropped 3; count of bases not matched to a gene: 8. The CDR3 nucleotides are TGTGCCAGTAGTCCTGGACAGGGTCGGGACTATGGCTACACCTTC. Protein sequence: CASSPGQGRDYGYTF.

V gene TRBV18 combines with J gene TRBJ2-3; D call uncertain. Trimming took off 1 base at V and 5 bases at J, with 7 bases between the two ends. From germline, CDR1 is KGHSH and CDR2 LQKENI. The CDR3 spans 13 residues. Here the CDR3 reads CASSPRVVDTQYF. CDR3 sequence (DNA): TGTGCCAGCTCACCACGAGTAGTAGATACGCAGTATTTT.

The chain joins TRBV9 to TRBJ2-2, with 10 bases matching TRBD2. The V segment lost 3 bases and the J segment 7 bases; nucleotides outside the gene matches: 9. The CDR3 consists of 16 residues. Germline assignment: CDR1 SGDLS and CDR2 YYNGEE. The DNA for the CDR3 is TGTGCCAGCAGCGGGTCTAGCGGGAGTCCCTTCGGGGAGCTGTTTTTT. Protein product: CASSGSSGSPFGELFF.

V is TRBV4-1 and J is TRBJ2-7; D uncertain. The CDR3 totals 14 residues. Per germline, CDR1 MGHRA and CDR2 YSYEKL. The V end was cut by 0 bases, the J end by 4 bases, with 10 bases between. The DNA for the CDR3 is TGCGCCAGCAGCCAAGATAGGGCAGCTTACGAGCAGTACTTC. Its protein product is CASSQDRAAYEQYF.

This clone occurred once. V gene TRBV4-1 combines with J gene TRBJ1-1; 9 bases map to TRBD1. The CDR3 has 15 amino acids. J gave up 3 bases and V 3 bases, and 5 bases lay outside the gene matches. Per the germline V gene, CDR1 is MGHRA and CDR2 is YSYEKL. CDR3 nucleotide sequence: TGCGCCAGCAGCCAGGCCGGACAGGGGTACACTGAAGCTTTCTTT. Amino acid sequence: CASSQAGQGYTEAFF.

The CDR3 loop reads CASSPRTGYEQYF. The CDR3 DNA sequence: TGTGCCAGCAGCCCGCGGACAGGGTACGAGCAGTACTTC. The chain carries TRBV7-8 and TRBJ2-7; 8 bases are shared with TRBD1. Germline loops: CDR1 SGHVS, CDR2 FQNEAQ. The CDR3 contains 13 residues. V lost 5 bases to trimming and J lost 4 bases; unmatched junction nucleotides: 4. Drawing the rest from reference TRBV7-8 and TRBJ2-7, the complete variable domain is GAGVSQSPRYKVAKRGQDVALRCDPISGHVSLFWYQQALGQGPEFLTYFQNEAQLDKSGLPSDRFFAERPEGSVSTLKIQRTQQEDSAVYLCASSPRTGYEQYFGPGTRLTVT.